These T cell receptor beta chains were read from a single sample in a study of shared T cell receptors in the human thymus. Sequencing was performed with immunoSEQ multiplex PCR; in TCRdb, only in-frame clones are kept and a portion is missing. The sample lists just under 550,000 clones, 70% to 80% seen once, with less than 0.015% in the top ten. This same sample was also part of a study on human thymus T cells.

The specimen sequenced was thymocytes. The source of these receptors is a boy less than two years old with a congenital heart defect. CDR3s include the opening cysteine and the closing phenylalanine or tryptophan. The order of the fields is J gene, V gene, clone size, CDR3 protein. Clone size is given for some rows only: seen once, a few or many times, or a class if the clone is expanded.

TRBJ2-7,TRBV11-2,.,CASSLSAGSSYEQYF
TRBJ2-4,TRBV27,.,CASSLRAGVTKNIQYF
TRBJ1-1,TRBV14,.,CASSHDTNTEAFF
TRBJ1-5,TRBV28,.,CASSLRWDRGGGQPQHF
TRBJ2-1,TRBV29-1,once,CSVVGGSSYNEQFF
TRBJ2-7,TRBV25-1,few,CASSEDRVYEQYF
TRBJ2-2,TRBV7-8,.,CASSRAGGPSTGELFF
TRBJ1-2,TRBV7-2,.,CASSPQHGQANYGYTF
TRBJ2-5,TRBV4-3,.,CASSQAPPPPSGRRQETQYF
TRBJ2-3,TRBV10-3,.,CAISESVRGGADTQYF
TRBJ2-1,TRBV25-1,.,CASSELQVEVANEQFF
TRBJ2-5,TRBV28,once,CASSEAGQEETQYF
TRBJ2-7,TRBV28,few,CASSPNRGTYEQYF
TRBJ1-1,TRBV29-1,.,CSAPDRVGTEAFF
TRBJ2-5,TRBV7-6,.,CASSAGTLKETQYF
TRBJ2-3,TRBV7-2,.,CASSLMAGASTDTQYF
TRBJ1-3,TRBV6-1,.,CASSVSLRGITGNTIYF
TRBJ2-1,TRBV15,.,CATSRGTGDNEQFF
TRBJ2-5,TRBV7-2,.,CASSAEGGRAQETQYF
TRBJ2-2,TRBV5-1,.,CASSILQGTGELFF
TRBJ2-3,TRBV9,.,CASSGSGDTDTQYF
TRBJ2-1,TRBV27,few,CASSFLAGENNEQFF
TRBJ1-5,TRBV18,.,CASSPAEGRYSNQPQHF
TRBJ2-7,TRBV28,.,CASSPPQLSFGEQYF